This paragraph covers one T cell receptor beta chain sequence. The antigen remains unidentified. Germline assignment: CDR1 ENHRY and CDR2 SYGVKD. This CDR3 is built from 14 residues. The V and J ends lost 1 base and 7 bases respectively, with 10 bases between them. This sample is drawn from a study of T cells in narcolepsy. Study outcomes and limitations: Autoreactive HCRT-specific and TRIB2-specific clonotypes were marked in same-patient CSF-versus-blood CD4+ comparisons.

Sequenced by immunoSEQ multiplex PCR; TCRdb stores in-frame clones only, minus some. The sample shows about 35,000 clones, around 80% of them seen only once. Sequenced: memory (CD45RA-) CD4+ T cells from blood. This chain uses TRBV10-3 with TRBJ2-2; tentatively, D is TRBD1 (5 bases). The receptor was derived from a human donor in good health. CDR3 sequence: CAISEFQGIGELFF. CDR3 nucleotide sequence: TGTGCCATCAGTGAGTTCCAGGGCATCGGGGAGCTGTTTTTT.